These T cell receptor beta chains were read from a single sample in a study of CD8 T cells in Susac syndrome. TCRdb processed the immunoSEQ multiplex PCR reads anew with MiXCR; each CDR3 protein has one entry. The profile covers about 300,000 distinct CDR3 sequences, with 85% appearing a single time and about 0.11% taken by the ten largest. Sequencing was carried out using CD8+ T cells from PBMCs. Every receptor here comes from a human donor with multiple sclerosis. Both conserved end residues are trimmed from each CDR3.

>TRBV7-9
ASSFSGQGVF
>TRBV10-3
AISESDRGGSQPQH
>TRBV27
ASSSRREFHNEQF
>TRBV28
ASSSGVGAQIDNQPQH
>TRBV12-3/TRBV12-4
ASSIEVDYT
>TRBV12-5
ASGLSGDVYNEQF
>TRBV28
ASSLSWEGKDEQY
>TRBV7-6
ASSLRAGEAYEQF
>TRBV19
ASSISLAGDNEQF
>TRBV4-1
ASSHGPGQGAYQETQY
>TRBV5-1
ASSLGGKTDTQY
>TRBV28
ASSPLLGTSGRAGLSEQF
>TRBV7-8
ASSLSAGGPYNEQF
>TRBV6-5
ASSYSKKGRGADTQY
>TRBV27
ASSKQGAPHEQY
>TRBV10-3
AISESPSGTYEQY
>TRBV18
ASSPFGYGYT
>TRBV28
ASSFTSGRAGSYNEQF
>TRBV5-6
ASSLVGLAGAEQY
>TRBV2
AIRGGSGGYGYT
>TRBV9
ASSVTGNSYEQY
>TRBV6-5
ASSRGQGGNQPQH
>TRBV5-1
ASSRQRESTDTQY
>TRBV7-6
ASSLRERNQPQH
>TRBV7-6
ASSPLRLYFYEQY
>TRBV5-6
ASSLAGTGVRENIQY
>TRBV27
ASSSTRDRGGAKNIQY
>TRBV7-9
ASSLAKGLGYNEQF
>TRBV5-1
AGRGMEGDGYT
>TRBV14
ASSHLGSGSKADTQY
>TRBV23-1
ASSRGNEQY
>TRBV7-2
ASSLGRDNSYEQY
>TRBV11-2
ASSAPGRGYNEQF
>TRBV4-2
ASSQRASGTYEQY
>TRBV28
ASTPSPSYNEQF
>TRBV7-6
ASSLRSAGSYNEQF
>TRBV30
AWSLAVGGTGELF
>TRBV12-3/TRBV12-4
ASFPSSGKSSEQF
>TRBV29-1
SVEDHWVSYRYT
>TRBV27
ASSLKRDRDQPQH
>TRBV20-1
SLIGLAGAREQY
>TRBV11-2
ASSFRGRTYEQY